This entry lists 22 T cell receptor beta chains sequenced from one sample in a study of cytomegalovirus exposure and HLA in healthy donors. PCR primers comprised 60 Vbeta and 13 Jbeta primers. TCRdb keeps only in-frame clones here, not all; method: immunoSEQ multiplex PCR. The repertoire has over 120,000 clones, around 85% of them found once; the top ten carry less than 3.5%. Sequencing was done on a sample of PBMCs. The origin of the receptors is a woman aged 25 to 45 in good health and CMV-seronegative.

The V gene is TRBV4-1, the J gene TRBJ2-1, with 7 bases identical to TRBD2. Trimming at V came to 4 bases and at J to 10 bases, leaving 7 bases not matched to a gene. Germline lookup yields CDR1 MGHRA and CDR2 YSYEKL. CDR3 size: 13 residues. The CDR3 spells CASSLSGRGEQFF. The CDR3 DNA reads as TGCGCCAGCAGCCTCTCTGGGAGGGGCGAGCAGTTCTTC.

This chain connects TRBV5-1 to TRBJ2-3, with TRBD2 matching 12 bases. Germline values: CDR1 SGHRS, CDR2 YFSETQ. The trim removed 0 bases at V and 6 bases at J, leaving 8 bases unmatched. This CDR3 has 17 residues. As DNA, the CDR3 is TGCGCCAGCAGCTTGGGGCTAGCGGGGGGGGATCCCGATACGCAGTATTTT. It is translated as CASSLGLAGGDPDTQYF.

V usage is TRBV6-1 and J usage is TRBJ1-2, with TRBD1 identical over 7 bases. Germline CDR1 and CDR2: MNHNS and SASEGT. The ends lost 7 bases at V and 6 bases at J; junction bases unmatched: 11. The CDR3 spans 14 residues. The CDR3 spells CASKIPGGFDGYTF. The CDR3 DNA sequence: TGTGCCAGCAAGATACCAGGGGGATTCGATGGCTACACCTTC.

Only a few counts were recorded for this clone. J is TRBJ2-5 and V is TRBV4-2; 16 bases map to TRBD2. The J call is in doubt because the DNA end fits TRBJ2-7 better. Germline V CDR1 and CDR2: LGHNA, YNFKEQ. The CDR3 has 18 residues. The CDR3 region has the DNA TGTGCCAGCAGCCAAGCCCCGGGACTAGCGGGAGGGCCGGACGAGCAGTACTTC. Residues: CASSQAPGLAGGPDEQYF.

The chain is built from TRBV5-1 and TRBJ1-5; 7 positions agree with TRBD1. The CDR3 is 14 residues long. V trimming: 0 bases; J trimming: 4 bases; junction bases outside the gene matches: 1. The germline V gene has CDR1 SGHRS and CDR2 YFSETQ. This CDR3 is CASSLEGANQPQHF. DNA for the CDR3: TGCGCCAGCAGCTTGGAGGGGGCTAATCAGCCCCAGCATTTT.

This chain uses TRBV7-9 with TRBJ2-2, with 12 bases aligning to TRBD2. CDR3 length equals 15 residues. The V segment lost 8 bases and the J segment 4 bases; nucleotides outside the gene matches: 5. The germline V gene has CDR1 SEHNR and CDR2 FQNEAQ (reference sequence). CDR3 amino acids: CASSVGLAGTGELFF. CDR3 DNA: TGTGCCAGCTCCGTGGGACTAGCGGGCACCGGGGAGCTGTTTTTT.

This chain joins TRBV28 and TRBJ2-2; the match to TRBD2 covers 12 bases. Losses at the gene ends were 4 bases for V and 2 bases for J; bases not matched to a gene: 5. The CDR3 runs 17 residues. Germline V lookup: CDR1 MDHEN, CDR2 SYDVKM. CDR3 in DNA: TGTGCCAGCAGTTCAAGGACTAGCGGGACCAACACCGGGGAGCTGTTTTTT. Its protein product is CASSSRTSGTNTGELFF.

The chain recombines TRBV28 with TRBJ2-1; 10 bases align to TRBD2. This CDR3 has 17 amino acids. CDR1 and CDR2 from the germline V gene are MDHEN and SYDVKM. After removal of 4 bases from V and 2 bases from J, the junction contained 8 bases not matched to a gene. CDR3 loop: CASSSLFSGRAYNEQFF. For the CDR3, the DNA is TGTGCCAGCAGTTCCCTCTTCAGCGGGAGGGCCTACAATGAGCAGTTCTTC.

The gene calls are TRBV11-2 and TRBJ2-7; possibly TRBD1 for D (5 bases). Trimming shortened V by 0 bases and J by 4 bases, and 13 bases separated the two germline ends. Germline CDR1 is SGHAT and CDR2 is FQNNGV. The CDR3 is made up of 15 amino acids. The CDR3 protein is CASSLEPAGSYEQYF. CDR3 bases: TGTGCCAGCAGCTTAGAACCGGCAGGGTCGTACGAGCAGTACTTC.

The CDR3 here is CASSLTTGVETQYF. The DNA of the CDR3 is TGTGCCAGCAGCTTAACGACAGGGGTGGAGACCCAGTACTTC. The rearrangement joins TRBV7-2 to TRBJ2-5; 8 bases agree with TRBD1. This CDR3 contains 14 residues. V lost 2 bases and J lost 5; bases outside the gene matches: 4. Per the germline V gene, CDR1 is SGHTA and CDR2 is FQGNSA.

This clone has only one observation. The chain recombines TRBV19 with TRBJ2-7, with 8 nucleotides matching TRBD2. CDR3 size: 12 residues. The J segment lost 7 bases and the V segment lost 4 bases, leaving 3 bases of the junction unmatched. Germline V gene lookup returns CDR1 LNHDA and CDR2 SQIVND (reference sequence). The CDR3 bases are TGTGCCAGTAGTAGCCTAGCGGGTGAGCAGTACTTC. The encoded protein is CASSSLAGEQYF.

This chain joins TRBV10-1 and TRBJ2-5, with D possibly being TRBD2 (6 bases). Between the trimmed V and J ends, which lost 3 bases and 5 bases, there was a span of 13 bases. There are 14 residues in the CDR3. Germline V CDR1 and CDR2: WNHNN, SYGVQD (reference sequence). The CDR3 DNA is TGCGCCAGCAGTGATGGCGGGACGGGGGAGACCCAGTACTTC. This gives the protein CASSDGGTGETQYF.

This clone appeared once. The gene calls are TRBV5-1 and TRBJ2-7; TRBD2 aligns across 8 bases. With 4 bases clipped from V and 1 base from J, the junction kept 10 bases outside the gene matches. The CDR3 is 16 amino acids. CDR1 is SGHRS, CDR2 YFSETQ, per germline. The CDR3 region has the DNA TGCGCCAGCAGCCCCGTCGGGCTAGCGGGTTCCTACGAGCAGTACTTC. Translated: CASSPVGLAGSYEQYF.

CDR3 sequence (DNA): TGTGCCAGCAGCCTCCGCCCCTTAGAGGGGGGGCTCCCCTATGGCTACACCTTC. This gives the protein CASSLRPLEGGLPYGYTF. The genes are TRBV13 and TRBJ1-2, with D perhaps matching TRBD1 (6 bases). Germline assignment: CDR1 PRHDT and CDR2 FYEKMQ (reference sequence). The germline V and J ends were trimmed by 5 bases and 4 bases, with 26 bases remaining between them. This CDR3 is built from 18 residues.

The chain is built from TRBV25-1 and TRBJ2-7; D may be TRBD2 (5 bases). The CDR3 contains 13 residues. CDR1 and CDR2 from the germline V gene are MGHDK and SYGVNS. V lost 3 bases, J lost 5 bases, and 11 bases lay in between. The CDR3 loop reads CASSDGLGDEQYF. CDR3 coding DNA: TGTGCCAGCAGTGACGGACTCGGGGACGAGCAGTACTTC.

This chain joins TRBV7-9 and TRBJ1-4, with D possibly being TRBD1 (5 bases). V was trimmed by 4 bases and J by 7 bases, leaving 19 bases between them. The CDR3 runs 16 residues. Germline V lookup: CDR1 SEHNR, CDR2 FQNEAQ (reference sequence). This CDR3 is CASSSPYGGGSEKLFF. CDR3 coding DNA: TGTGCCAGCAGCTCCCCCTATGGGGGGGGGAGTGAAAAACTGTTTTTT.

The rearrangement links TRBV7-9 to TRBJ2-2; TRBD2 matches at 7 bases. The CDR3 length is 17 residues. The trim removed 0 bases at V and 6 bases at J, leaving 10 bases unmatched. In germline, CDR1 is SEHNR, CDR2 FQNEAQ (reference sequence). DNA of the CDR3: TGTGCCAGCAGCTTAGCTTGGCGTCTAGCGGAGTCCGGGGAGCTGTTTTTT. Protein sequence: CASSLAWRLAESGELFF.

The rearrangement joins TRBV5-1 to TRBJ1-2; 8 positions agree with TRBD1. Germline V gene sequence: CDR1 SGHRS, CDR2 YFSETQ. CDR3 length: 15 residues. V lost 4 bases, J lost 7 bases, and 12 bases stayed unmatched. The CDR3 spells CASSITGTGESGYTF. DNA of the CDR3: TGCGCCAGCAGCATTACCGGGACAGGCGAGAGTGGCTACACCTTC.

The CDR3 bases are TGTGCCAGTAGTCCCGGGACAGGGGGCTACGAGCAGTACTTC. This gives the protein CASSPGTGGYEQYF. The chain employs TRBV19 and TRBJ2-7; TRBD1 matches at 11 bases. There are 14 residues in the CDR3. V shed 5 bases and J 3 bases; nucleotides not matched to a gene: 3. CDR1 is LNHDA and CDR2 is SQIVND in the germline V gene (reference sequence).

This chain joins TRBV5-6 and TRBJ2-3, with 8 bases that match TRBD2. The CDR3 has 18 residues. The ends lost 0 bases at V and 4 bases at J; junction bases unmatched: 13. Germline V CDR1 and CDR2: SGHDT, YYEEEE. The CDR3 loop reads CASSLVGTSVGQPDTQYF. The CDR3 region has the DNA TGTGCCAGCAGCTTGGTTGGGACTAGTGTAGGGCAACCAGATACGCAGTATTTT.

This rearrangement joins TRBV15 to TRBJ1-6; possibly TRBD1 for D (6 bases). CDR1 and CDR2 (germline): LNHNV, YYDKDF (reference sequence). The CDR3 is 13 residues long. Trimming removed 0 bases from V and 16 bases from J, with 13 bases in between. The CDR3 DNA reads as TGTGCCACCAGCAGAGACTACTCCGGGACACTCCACTTT. Translating gives CATSRDYSGTLHF.

The sample holds a few counts of this clone. The V gene is TRBV4-1, the J gene TRBJ2-7; possible D gene TRBD1, 6 bases. Germline CDR1 reads MGHRA; CDR2 reads YSYEKL. V lost 3 bases, J lost 0 bases, and 15 bases lay in between. The CDR3 spans 16 residues. CDR3 region: CASSQLKGERSYEQYF. CDR3 DNA: TGCGCCAGCAGCCAGCTTAAGGGGGAACGCTCCTACGAGCAGTACTTC.